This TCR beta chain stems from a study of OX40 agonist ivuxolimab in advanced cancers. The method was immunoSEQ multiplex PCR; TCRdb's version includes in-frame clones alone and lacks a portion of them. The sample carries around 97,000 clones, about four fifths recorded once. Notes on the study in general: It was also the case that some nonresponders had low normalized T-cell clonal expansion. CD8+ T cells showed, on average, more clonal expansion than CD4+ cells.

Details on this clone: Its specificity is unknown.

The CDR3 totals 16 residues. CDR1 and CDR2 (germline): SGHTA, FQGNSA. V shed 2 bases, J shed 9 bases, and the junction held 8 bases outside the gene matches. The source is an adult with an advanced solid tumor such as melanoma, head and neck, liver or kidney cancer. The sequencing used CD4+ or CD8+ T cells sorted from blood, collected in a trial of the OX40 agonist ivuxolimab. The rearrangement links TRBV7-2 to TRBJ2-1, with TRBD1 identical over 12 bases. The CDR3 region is CASSLYGTGGGGEQFF. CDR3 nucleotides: TGTGCCAGCAGCTTATACGGGACAGGGGGCGGGGGTGAGCAGTTCTTC.